Below are 11 T cell receptor beta chains sequenced from a single sample in a study of TIL therapy for anti-PD-1-resistant metastatic lung cancer. Sequencing used immunoSEQ v3. Assay: immunoSEQ multiplex PCR; the TCRdb copy retains only in-frame clones and omits some. The repertoire holds about 32,000 clones, with 60% to 80% as singletons. As to time point: pre-treatment sample, taken before nivolumab and TIL therapy. The specimen was blood, collected at baseline. These TCRs come from a woman aged 25 to 80 with non-small cell lung cancer.

The CDR3 region has the DNA TGTGCTAGTGGAACCGGGACTAGGGCGGGAAATGAGCAGTTCTTC. Its protein is CASGTGTRAGNEQFF. The rearrangement uses TRBV12-5 and TRBJ2-1, with 8 nucleotides matching TRBD2. The CDR3 has 15 residues. V lost 6 bases and J lost 7; bases outside the gene matches: 11. Per germline, CDR1 LGHNT and CDR2 FRNRAP.

The chain couples TRBV7-9 to TRBJ1-5; D uncertain. This CDR3 has 12 amino acids. Trimming removed 1 base from V and 8 bases from J, with 6 bases in between. The germline V gene has CDR1 SEHNR and CDR2 FQNEAQ (reference sequence). The CDR3 nucleotides are TGTGCCAGCAGCTTAGAGCGGGAGCCCCAGCATTTT. Its protein product is CASSLEREPQHF. The whole variable domain, filled in from reference TRBV7-9 and TRBJ1-5, reads DTGVSQNPRHKITKRGQNVTFRCDPISEHNRLYWYRQTLGQGPEFLTYFQNEAQLEKSRLLSDRFSAERPKGSFSTLEIQRTEQGDSAMYLCASSLEREPQHFGDGTRLSIL.

The chain joins TRBV19 to TRBJ2-7; 7 nucleotides align to TRBD1. Unmatched junction bases numbered 10, after V lost 4 bases and J lost 4 bases. This CDR3 contains 15 residues. The germline CDR1 and CDR2 sequences are LNHDA and SQIVND (reference sequence). The CDR3 DNA reads as TGTGCCAGTAGTAAGAACGGGGACAGCCGATACGAGCAGTACTTC. This sequence encodes CASSKNGDSRYEQYF.

This clone was counted a few times. The chain joins TRBV6-1 to TRBJ1-1; the D gene is possibly TRBD1 (6 bases). The germline V and J ends were trimmed by 10 bases and 0 bases, with 12 bases remaining between them. CDR3 length: 13 residues. The germline gives CDR1 MNHNS, CDR2 SASEGT. The CDR3 DNA reads TGTGCCACCGGACAGAAATTGAACACTGAAGCTTTCTTT. Translation: CATGQKLNTEAFF.

Only one count was recorded for this clone. This chain uses TRBV6-1 with TRBJ1-2; 8 bases fit TRBD1. The germline V gene has CDR1 MNHNS and CDR2 SASEGT. This CDR3 comprises 17 residues. V was pared by 3 bases and J by 0 bases, with 9 bases of the junction left unmatched. The CDR3, as DNA: TGTGCCAGCAGTGAGTGGACAGGGACCCCCTCTAACTATGGCTACACCTTC. Its translation is CASSEWTGTPSNYGYTF.

The rearrangement uses TRBV5-1 and TRBJ2-1, with D perhaps being TRBD1 or TRBD2 (5 bases each). There are 13 residues in the CDR3. Per germline, CDR1 SGHRS and CDR2 YFSETQ. Trimming removed 1 base at V and 5 bases at J, with 7 bases between. The CDR3 region is CASSLRGDNEQFF. The CDR3 DNA sequence: TGCGCCAGCAGCTTGAGGGGAGACAATGAGCAGTTCTTC.

The V gene is TRBV5-6, the J gene TRBJ1-5; 8 bases fit TRBD1. The V gene end was trimmed by 1 base and the J gene end by 7 bases; junction bases not matched to a gene: 10. The germline CDR1 and CDR2 sequences are SGHDT and YYEEEE. CDR3 length equals 16 residues. CDR3 nucleotide sequence: TGTGCCAGCAGCTTGATCGGACAGGGAAATAGCCAGCCCCAGCATTTT. It encodes CASSLIGQGNSQPQHF.

The V gene is TRBV12-5, the J gene TRBJ2-5; maybe TRBD2 (6 bases). Trimming removed 6 bases at V and 3 bases at J, with 8 bases between. Germline CDR1 is LGHNT and CDR2 is FRNRAP. The CDR3 has 12 amino acids. In DNA form, the CDR3 reads TGTGCTAGTGGCGGACTAAAAGAGACCCAGTACTTC. This codes for CASGGLKETQYF.

V and J are TRBV7-6 and TRBJ1-1; D possibly corresponds to TRBD1 (6 bases). V was clipped by 5 bases and J by 1 base, with 11 bases between them. The CDR3 loop spans 14 amino acids. Per germline, CDR1 SGHVS and CDR2 FNYEAQ. CDR3 sequence reads: CASSAYRENTEAFF. CDR3 bases: TGTGCCAGCAGCGCTTACAGGGAGAACACTGAAGCTTTCTTT.

This clone was detected only once. The chain recombines TRBV7-2 with TRBJ1-5; a possible D gene is TRBD1 (5 bases). Germline loops: CDR1 SGHTA, CDR2 FQGNSA. Trimming shortened V by 5 bases and J by 7 bases, and 24 bases separated the two germline ends. This CDR3 region has 17 residues. The CDR3 nucleotides are TGTGCCAGCAGCCCTCGCGGGACGGCGAAGATAATGCAGCCCCAGCATTTT. Its protein product is CASSPRGTAKIMQPQHF.

V usage is TRBV2 and J usage is TRBJ1-1, with 9 bases aligning to TRBD1. The germline gives CDR1 SNHLY, CDR2 FYNNEI. This CDR3 is 15 amino acids long. V dropped 6 bases and J dropped 4; count of bases not matched to a gene: 9. The CDR3 loop is CASRVQQGAGTEAFF. DNA for the CDR3: TGTGCCAGCAGGGTTCAACAGGGGGCGGGCACTGAAGCTTTCTTT. Drawing the rest from reference TRBV2 and TRBJ1-1, the complete variable domain is EPEVTQTPSHQVTQMGQEVILRCVPISNHLYFYWYRQILGQKVEFLVSFYNNEISEKSEIFDDQFSVERPDGSNFTLKIRSTKLEDSAMYFCASRVQQGAGTEAFFGQGTRLTVV.